This T cell receptor beta chain derives from a study of blood T cells in healthy people across ages. In each sample, at least 6 million PBMCs were isolated. Findings and caveats of the study: The study found TCR beta diversity correlated strongly with naive T cell percentage.

Combining a sample-barcoded 5' primer with a J-beta primer mix, a second PCR ran for 7 to 11 cycles. Each of the cDNA molecules was tagged by a template-switch adaptor with 12 random nucleotides. TCRdb called the 5' RACE reads again in MiXCR, with one record for every CDR3 protein. The repertoire has under 2,000,000 distinct CDR3 sequences, about 49% of them found once; the top ten carry around 2.1%. The CDR3 is made up of 15 amino acids. V was clipped by 6 bases and J by 8 bases; unmatched bases: 10. This clonotype was found a few times. The antigen is not known. This sequence joins TRBV12-3 or TRBV12-4 and TRBJ1-6; the match to TRBD1 covers 7 bases. The material sequenced was blood. The origin of this receptor is a middle-aged woman in good health. The CDR3 nucleotides are TGTGCCAGCAGGCGAGGGGACAGACAGGATTCACCCCTCCACTTT. It specifies CASRRGDRQDSPLHF.